The sequence of this TCR beta chain was determined in a study of T cells in narcolepsy. Study context: Enrolled donors included narcolepsy type 1 or type 2 patients and healthy controls. General study results and limits: Autoreactive HCRT-specific and TRIB2-specific clonotypes were marked in same-patient CSF-versus-blood CD4+ comparisons. Autoreactive clonotypes reportedly recurred in blood of same and different patients, not controls.

The protocol was immunoSEQ multiplex PCR, while the TCRdb copy is restricted to in-frame clones and leaves out a portion. The sample yields tens of thousands of clones, 75% to 90% seen once. V was cut by 2 bases and J by 0 bases, with 11 bases left in between. The CDR3 length is 16 residues. Germline V lookup: CDR1 LGHNA, CDR2 YNFKEQ. As concerns this clone: Its antigen is unknown.

This receptor was obtained from a human donor with narcolepsy. The chain uses TRBV4-2 and TRBJ1-5; unclear D gene. Sequenced material: CD45RA- memory CD4+ T cells from PBMCs. CDR3 sequence (DNA): TGTGCCAGCAGCCAAACCCCTGGGCGTAGCAATCAGCCCCAGCATTTT. Translation gives CASSQTPGRSNQPQHF.